These 29 T cell receptor beta chains came from one sample sequenced in a study of T cell repertoires in cytomegalovirus infection. TCRdb re-called the reads with MiXCR, one entry per CDR3 protein. Of fewer than 1,000,000 distinct CDR3 sequences listed, roughly 30% are singletons. These receptors have no known antigen. The input for sequencing was cultured CD8+ T cells from PBMCs, taken from culture after CMV antigen stimulation. These receptors originate from a human donor in good health (CMV status not recorded). Some clones in this sample may be carry-over from other donors' samples.

CDR3 region: CSANLRGRSYNSPLHF. The CDR3 DNA sequence: TGCAGTGCTAACCTGAGGGGCAGGAGTTATAATTCACCCCTCCACTTT. V and J are TRBV20-1 and TRBJ1-6; D is perhaps TRBD1 (5 bases). Trimming pared 4 bases from V and 4 bases from J, leaving 17 bases between. CDR1 is DFQATT, CDR2 SNEGSKA, per germline (reference sequence). This CDR3 comprises 16 residues.

A few counts support this clonotype. The V call is TRBV6-6, the J call TRBJ1-2, with a weak D call TRBD1 (5 bases). This CDR3 region has 15 residues. Trimming pared 0 bases from V and 4 bases from J, leaving 12 bases between. The germline V gene encodes CDR1 MNHNY and CDR2 SVGAGI (reference sequence). DNA for the CDR3: TGTGCCAGCAGTTACTCATCAGGGCTTCCCTATGGCTACACCTTC. Amino acids: CASSYSSGLPYGYTF.

The chain couples TRBV4-2 to TRBJ2-5, with D tentatively TRBD2 (7 bases). Trimming removed 1 base from V and 5 bases from J, with 23 bases in between. The germline V gene has CDR1 LGHNA and CDR2 YNFKEQ. The CDR3 is 18 residues long. CDR3: CASSQGGWGGASKETQYF. In DNA, the CDR3 is TGTGCCAGCAGCCAAGGTGGTTGGGGGGGGGCCAGTAAGGAGACCCAGTACTTC.

There are a few counts of this clonotype. The chain links TRBV7-2 to TRBJ1-2; D remains ambiguous. The CDR3 is 14 residues long. V gave up 7 bases and J gave up 2 bases, with 14 bases separating them. Germline CDR1 SGHTA, CDR2 FQGNSA. In DNA form, the CDR3 reads TGTGCCAGCAACCCCACGGCCCAGAACTATGGCTACACCTTC. Translating gives CASNPTAQNYGYTF.

This chain joins TRBV12-3 or TRBV12-4 and TRBJ2-1; possibly TRBD2 for D (5 bases). The CDR3 has 15 amino acids. The V end lost 2 bases, the J end lost 6 bases, and 14 bases lay between the germline ends. DNA of the CDR3: TGTGCCAGCAGTTTACCCGGGGTTGGTAGCAATGAGCAGTTCTTC. This codes for CASSLPGVGSNEQFF.

This clonotype was observed a handful of times. The chain carries TRBV7-9 and TRBJ2-3; maybe TRBD2 (6 bases). The germline V and J ends were trimmed by 4 bases and 4 bases, with 15 bases remaining between them. Per the germline V gene, CDR1 is SEHNR and CDR2 is FQNEAQ (reference sequence). This CDR3 comprises 15 residues. Here the CDR3 DNA reads TGTGCCAGCAGCTACCTGGGGGTAGCGGCAGATACGCAGTATTTT. Its translation: CASSYLGVAADTQYF.

The gene calls are TRBV7-6 and TRBJ2-1; 14 nucleotides match TRBD2. CDR1 is SGHVS, CDR2 FNYEAQ, per germline. The ends lost 1 base at V and 0 bases at J; junction bases unmatched: 11. This CDR3 spans 21 amino acids. CDR3 coding DNA: TGTGCCAGCAGCTTAGTGCGGCCAGGACTAGCGGGGGGTAGCTCCTACAATGAGCAGTTCTTC. Protein: CASSLVRPGLAGGSSYNEQFF. Full variable domain (rest looked up from reference TRBV7-6 and TRBJ2-1): GAGVSQSPRYKVTKRGQDVALRCDPISGHVSLYWYRQALGQGPEFLTYFNYEAQQDKSGLPNDRFSAERPEGSISTLTIQRTEQRDSAMYRCASSLVRPGLAGGSSYNEQFFGPGTRLTVL.

The CDR3 DNA sequence: TGTGCCAGCAGCTACGTTGGGGTTGGCTACGAGCAGTACGTC. This sequence encodes CASSYVGVGYEQYV. This chain links TRBV7-2 with TRBJ2-7; D is unclear. Germline-derived CDR1 and CDR2 are SGHTA and FQGNSA. The CDR3 has 14 amino acids. With 4 bases removed from V and 3 bases from J, the gap between germline ends came to 13 bases.

This clonotype was seen ten or more times. The chain combines TRBV12-3 or TRBV12-4 with TRBJ2-2, with no clear D. The CDR3 is made up of 13 amino acids. The V end lost 6 bases, the J end lost 4 bases, and 9 bases lay between the germline ends. CDR3 in amino acids: CASSPPSTGELFF. DNA of the CDR3: TGTGCCAGCAGCCCCCCCAGCACCGGGGAGCTGTTTTTT.

This clonotype was recorded a few times. This rearrangement joins TRBV19 to TRBJ1-4; D ambiguous. CDR1 is LNHDA, CDR2 SQIVND, per germline (reference sequence). V dropped 0 bases and J dropped 0 bases, with 2 bases sitting between them. This CDR3 is 14 amino acids long. The CDR3 region has the DNA TGTGCCAGTAGTATAGAAGCAACTAATGAAAAACTGTTTTTT. This codes for CASSIEATNEKLFF.

Worth noting for this clonotype: This could be a read error, since a much larger clone is one nucleotide away. This chain uses TRBV7-6 with TRBJ2-3; 9 bases are a match to TRBD1. CDR3 length equals 14 residues. The trim removed 10 bases at V and 1 base at J, leaving 6 bases unmatched. Germline loops: CDR1 SGHVS, CDR2 FNYEAQ. In nucleotides, the CDR3 is TGTGCCATAATGTGGGACAGGGGCACAGATACGCAGTATTTT. Protein product: CAIMWDRGTDTQYF.

This clonotype has more than one count but fewer than ten. This chain uses TRBV4-1 with TRBJ2-3; maybe TRBD2 (6 bases). Trimming stripped 2 bases from V and 0 bases from J, with 12 bases between. The CDR3 is made up of 16 amino acids. Germline CDR1 and CDR2: MGHRA and YSYEKL. For the CDR3, the DNA is TGCGCCAGCAGCCAACGGGACTTAGCTAGCACAGATACGCAGTATTTT. This gives the protein CASSQRDLASTDTQYF.

The J gene is TRBJ2-3, the V gene TRBV6-6; D tentatively fits TRBD1 or TRBD2 (5 bases each). The CDR3 covers 14 residues. Deletions cut 0 bases from V and 14 bases from J, with 18 bases between. CDR1 and CDR2 (germline): MNHNY, SVGAGI (reference sequence). CDR3 bases: TGTGCCAGCAGTTACTCGAGGGGCCGGGACCCCGCGTATTTT. Its translation: CASSYSRGRDPAYF.

This chain links TRBV4-1 with TRBJ2-3; D is unclear. The CDR3 sequence is 17 residues long. Trimming left V 3 bases short and J 2 bases short, with 18 bases between. Germline lookup yields CDR1 MGHRA and CDR2 YSYEKL. The CDR3, as DNA: TGCGCCAGCAGCCAGTCCCTTGGCCCCCGTCCCACAGATACGCAGTATTTT. It codes for CASSQSLGPRPTDTQYF.

This clonotype occurred a few times. V and J are TRBV12-3 or TRBV12-4 and TRBJ1-5; TRBD1 is a possible D gene (5 bases). V was trimmed by 4 bases and J by 4 bases, leaving 17 bases between them. The CDR3 sequence is 16 residues long. The CDR3 loop is CASSSGRDARNQPQHF. The CDR3 bases are TGTGCCAGCAGTTCCGGCCGGGACGCAAGAAATCAGCCCCAGCATTTT.

This rearrangement joins TRBV5-6 to TRBJ1-4; 7 bases match TRBD1. CDR1 is SGHDT, CDR2 YYEEEE, per germline. J lost 9 bases, V lost 4 bases, and 6 bases had no gene match. The CDR3 sequence is 13 residues long. The CDR3 reads CASSGGTAKKLFF. CDR3 coding DNA: TGTGCCAGCAGCGGTGGGACAGCGAAAAAACTGTTTTTT.

This clonotype was observed at least ten times. The J gene is TRBJ2-1, the V gene TRBV7-9; D call uncertain. The CDR3 has 16 residues. Trimming removed 2 bases from V and 0 bases from J, with 11 bases in between. Per germline, CDR1 SEHNR and CDR2 FQNEAQ (reference sequence). CDR3 residues: CASSLTWGNSYNEQFF. In nucleotides, the CDR3 is TGTGCCAGCAGCTTAACGTGGGGAAACTCCTACAATGAGCAGTTCTTC.

In its sample, this clonotype was seen many times. This chain joins TRBV7-8 and TRBJ2-3, with 10 bases lining up with TRBD1. V lost 4 bases, J lost 5 bases, and 15 bases stayed unmatched. This CDR3 is 18 amino acids long. The germline V gene encodes CDR1 SGHVS and CDR2 FQNEAQ. As DNA, the CDR3 is TGTGCCAGCAGCTCCCCAATAGACAGGGGGCGCATTGGAGATACGCAGTATTTT. Translating it yields CASSSPIDRGRIGDTQYF. Supplemented by reference TRBV7-8 and TRBJ2-3, the full variable domain reads GAGVSQSPRYKVAKRGQDVALRCDPISGHVSLFWYQQALGQGPEFLTYFQNEAQLDKSGLPSDRFFAERPEGSVSTLKIQRTQQEDSAVYLCASSSPIDRGRIGDTQYFGPGTRLTVL.

The chain recombines TRBV27 with TRBJ2-1; 8 bases align to TRBD2. The J segment lost 8 bases and the V segment lost 4 bases, leaving 10 bases of the junction unmatched. Germline V gene sequence: CDR1 MNHEY, CDR2 SMNVEV (reference sequence). The CDR3 contains 15 residues. The CDR3 here is CASSYPRGGGYEQFF. CDR3 DNA sequence: TGTGCCAGCAGTTACCCCCGGGGGGGGGGATATGAGCAGTTCTTC.

This clonotype showed up just a few times. The V and J genes are TRBV4-1 and TRBJ2-3, with 8 bases matching TRBD2. The V and J ends lost 2 bases and 8 bases, in that order; junction bases with no gene match: 6. Germline values: CDR1 MGHRA, CDR2 YSYEKL. The CDR3 sequence is 14 residues long. The CDR3 reads CASSQLAGNITQYF. As DNA, the CDR3 is TGCGCCAGCAGCCAATTAGCGGGAAATATTACGCAGTATTTT.

This clonotype has only a few counts. The chain links TRBV7-9 to TRBJ1-1, with D maybe TRBD1 (5 bases). V lost 3 bases and J 7 bases, leaving 15 bases between the germline ends. Germline CDR1 and CDR2: SEHNR and FQNEAQ (reference sequence). The CDR3 has 14 amino acids. The CDR3 loop reads CASSFTVGGLEAFF. CDR3 DNA sequence: TGTGCCAGCAGCTTCACTGTCGGGGGACTTGAAGCTTTCTTT.

The chain combines TRBV7-6 with TRBJ2-5, with D unclear. Deletions cut 4 bases from V and 5 bases from J, with 11 bases between. The CDR3 runs 13 residues. Germline assignment: CDR1 SGHVS and CDR2 FNYEAQ. CDR3 DNA: TGTGCCAGCAGCTCTTCTGGCCCCGAGACCCAGTACTTC. Amino acids: CASSSSGPETQYF.

The rearrangement uses TRBV6-6 and TRBJ2-3; D remains unclear. CDR1 MNHNY and CDR2 SVGAGI come from the germline V gene (reference sequence). The length of the CDR3 is 13 residues. Between the trimmed V and J ends, which lost 7 bases and 0 bases, there was a span of 8 bases. In DNA form, the CDR3 reads TGTGCCAGCAAAGGAGTAAGCACAGATACGCAGTATTTT. It specifies CASKGVSTDTQYF.

This clonotype was recorded a few times. The V and J genes are TRBV5-6 and TRBJ1-2; maybe TRBD1 (5 bases). The CDR3 is made up of 14 amino acids. CDR1 is SGHDT and CDR2 is YYEEEE in the germline V gene. Trimming pared 4 bases from V and 7 bases from J, leaving 17 bases between. CDR3 sequence: CASSPGPQGPGYTF. CDR3 in DNA: TGTGCCAGCAGCCCGGGACCCCAAGGCCCTGGCTACACCTTC. Full variable domain (remainder filled in from reference TRBV5-6 and TRBJ1-2): DAGVTQSPTHLIKTRGQQVTLRCSPKSGHDTVSWYQQALGQGPQFIFQYYEEEERQRGNFPDRFSGHQFPNYSSELNVNALLLGDSALYLCASSPGPQGPGYTFGSGTRLTVV.

V gene TRBV6-5 combines with J gene TRBJ1-1; D might be TRBD1 (5 bases). Trimming pared 2 bases from V and 3 bases from J, leaving 10 bases between. Germline CDR1 reads MNHEY; CDR2 reads SVGAGI. The CDR3 has 14 residues. CDR3 sequence: CASSYGHTYTEAFF. CDR3 DNA sequence: TGTGCCAGCAGTTACGGACATACATACACTGAAGCTTTCTTT.

The rearrangement links TRBV11-2 to TRBJ2-1, with D possibly being TRBD2 (5 bases). Trimming removed 6 bases from V and 5 bases from J, with 17 bases in between. From germline, CDR1 is SGHAT and CDR2 FQNNGV. The CDR3 extends over 15 amino acids. DNA of the CDR3: TGTGCCAGCAGAGAGGCCCGGGATCGAGACAATGAGCAGTTCTTC. Translation gives CASREARDRDNEQFF. The full variable domain, rest sourced from reference TRBV11-2 and TRBJ2-1, is EAGVAQSPRYKIIEKRQSVAFWCNPISGHATLYWYQQILGQGPKLLIQFQNNGVVDDSQLPKDRFSAERLKGVDSTLKIQPAKLEDSAVYLCASREARDRDNEQFFGPGTRLTVL.

This clonotype was recorded at least ten times. The V call is TRBV7-2, the J call TRBJ2-1, with D perhaps TRBD1 or TRBD2 (5 bases each). V was cut by 3 bases and J by 0 bases, with 9 bases left in between. This CDR3 region has 15 residues. Germline values: CDR1 SGHTA, CDR2 FQGNSA. The CDR3 reads CASSFEGFSYNEQFF. CDR3 bases: TGTGCCAGCAGCTTCGAGGGGTTCTCCTACAATGAGCAGTTCTTC.

The gene calls are TRBV10-3 and TRBJ1-2; no firm D call. V was trimmed by 2 bases and J by 3 bases, leaving 19 bases between them. This CDR3 has 17 residues. Germline V gene sequence: CDR1 ENHRY, CDR2 SYGVKD. DNA of the CDR3: TGTGCCATCAGTGAGAGCGTAGATGGGAAGAGTTACTATGGCTACACCTTC. Translating gives CAISESVDGKSYYGYTF.

The V call is TRBV5-1, the J call TRBJ2-5, with 10 bases identical to TRBD2. The germline gives CDR1 SGHRS, CDR2 YFSETQ. The trim removed 6 bases at V and 4 bases at J, leaving 12 bases unmatched. There are 16 residues in the CDR3. In DNA form, the CDR3 reads TGCGCCAGCAACTACGTAGCGGGGGGCGTTGGAGAGACCCAGTACTTC. It yields the protein CASNYVAGGVGETQYF.